This TCR beta chain was recovered during a study of blood T cell repertoires in COVID-19. TCRdb's copy holds only in-frame clones and misses some; the assay was immunoSEQ multiplex PCR. Among just under 350,000 clones listed, around 90% were seen once. The ends were cut back, 6 bases at V and 6 bases at J, with 12 bases in the middle. The germline CDR1 and CDR2 sequences are DFQATT and SNEGSKA (reference sequence). There are 11 residues in the CDR3. Input material: peripheral blood. The genes are TRBV20-1 and TRBJ2-7, with TRBD1 as a possible D gene (6 bases). The receptor was isolated from a woman aged 18-35 years who had recovered from COVID-19. CDR3 sequence: CSAAQGPEQYV. The CDR3 bases are TGCAGTGCGGCACAGGGCCCCGAGCAGTACGTC.